This T cell receptor (beta chain) appears in the sequencing data of a study of cytomegalovirus exposure and HLA in healthy donors. Study-wide results and caveats: It was approximately 150 TCR beta chains that were listed as cytomegalovirus-associated. For most TCR sequences rarity was the rule, although some public TCRs occurred in many donors.

With regard to this clone: Its antigen is still unknown.

CDR3 length: 14 residues. Germline V lookup: CDR1 MGHDK, CDR2 SYGVNS. V shed 6 bases and J 2 bases; nucleotides not matched to a gene: 5. Here immunoSEQ multiplex PCR was the method, and the copy in TCRdb shows in-frame clones only, minus some. The sample has over 130,000 clones, around 84% seen once. The J gene is TRBJ2-3, the V gene TRBV25-1, with 7 bases aligning to TRBD2. Sequencing was done on a sample of PBMCs. This receptor was obtained from a man aged 18 to 35 in good health and CMV-seropositive. The CDR3 sequence is CASRRGGVTDTQYF. CDR3 DNA: TGTGCCAGCAGACGGGGAGGGGTCACAGATACGCAGTATTTT.